These T cell receptor beta chains were read from a single sample in a study of response to subunit inactivated influenza vaccine. TCRdb used MiXCR to reprocess the RT-PCR reads, holding one entry per CDR3 protein. The repertoire holds 430,000 or so distinct CDR3 sequences, with 11% as singletons. The source was PBMCs from blood, collected 45 days after vaccination. The receptors originated from a man in his forties or fifties who received an inactivated influenza vaccine. Each CDR3 is given with its conserved first and last residue. Fields, in order: J gene, clone size, V gene, D gene, CDR3 protein, CDR3 DNA. D genes are given only for firm matches. Rows may omit the clone size; those that give it use once, few, many or a size class.

>TRBJ1-1|NA|TRBV7-9|NA
CASSLSPEAFF
TGTGCCAGCAGCTTAAGCCCCGAAGCTTTCTTT
>TRBJ2-7|few|TRBV5-1|TRBD2
CASSTSGGRYEQYF
TGCGCCAGCAGCACTAGCGGGGGGCGTTACGAGCAGTACTTC
>TRBJ2-3|once|TRBV11-2|TRBD2
CASGPGGSTDTQYF
TGTGCCAGCGGCCCCGGGGGGAGCACAGATACGCAGTATTTT
>TRBJ1-2|few|TRBV15|NA
CATSRDVGAQGYTF
TGTGCCACCAGCAGAGATGTCGGAGCCCAGGGCTACACCTTC
>TRBJ2-7|many|TRBV7-2|NA
CASSLQSYGTYEQYF
TGTGCCAGCAGCTTACAAAGTTACGGGACCTACGAGCAGTACTTC
>TRBJ1-2|NA|TRBV20-1|NA
CSARDHRDYYGYTF
TGCAGTGCTAGAGATCACAGGGACTACTATGGCTACACCTTC
>TRBJ2-3|few|TRBV9|TRBD2
CASAKREGSDTQYF
TGTGCCAGTGCAAAGCGGGAGGGGTCAGATACGCAGTATTTT
>TRBJ2-3|many|TRBV5-1|NA
CASSLEGYSTDTQYF
TGCGCCAGCAGCTTGGAGGGGTATAGCACAGATACGCAGTATTTT
>TRBJ2-1|NA|TRBV7-9|TRBD2
CASSAATSGGLYNEQFF
TGTGCCAGCAGCGCCGCAACTAGCGGGGGCCTCTACAATGAGCAGTTCTTC
>TRBJ2-3|few|TRBV5-1|TRBD2
CASSWAGLAGGTDTQYF
TGCGCCAGCAGCTGGGCCGGACTAGCGGGAGGGACAGATACGCAGTATTTT
>TRBJ2-1|many|TRBV6-1|TRBD2
CASSPMGLAWGNEQFF
TGTGCCAGCAGCCCCATGGGACTAGCGTGGGGTAATGAGCAGTTCTTC
>TRBJ2-3|NA|TRBV11-2|TRBD2
CASSPTIPGLAGQDTQYF
TGTGCCAGCAGCCCCACGATCCCGGGACTAGCGGGACAAGATACGCAGTATTTT
>TRBJ2-2|NA|TRBV5-6|TRBD2
CASSYAGGPAGELFF
TGTGCCAGCAGTTATGCGGGGGGGCCCGCCGGGGAGCTGTTTTTT
>TRBJ2-3|NA|TRBV5-1|NA
CASSEYTDTQYF
TGCGCCAGCAGCGAATACACAGATACGCAGTATTTT
>TRBJ2-5|many|TRBV2|NA
CASSVGAENQYF
TGTGCCAGCAGTGTCGGAGCGGAGAACCAGTACTTC
>TRBJ2-3|many|TRBV5-1|NA
CASSLSGGGADTQYF
TGCGCCAGCAGCTTGTCAGGAGGGGGGGCAGATACGCAGTATTTT
>TRBJ2-1|many|TRBV15|NA
CATSRYRGAGNEQFF
TGTGCCACCAGCAGATATAGGGGAGCGGGCAATGAGCAGTTCTTC
>TRBJ2-7|few|TRBV6-1|NA
CASILGAEQYF
TGTGCCAGCATCCTAGGGGCCGAGCAGTACTTC
>TRBJ1-2|few|TRBV7-9|NA
CASSPLNGGHYGYTF
TGTGCCAGCAGCCCCTTAAACGGGGGTCACTATGGCTACACCTTC
>TRBJ2-7|few|TRBV20-1|TRBD1
CSARVPDRVINEQYF
TGCAGTGCTAGAGTTCCGGACAGGGTTATCAACGAGCAGTACTTC
>TRBJ1-5|NA|TRBV6-2/TRBV6-3|NA
CASSKQGGQPQHF
TGTGCCAGCAGCAAACAGGGTGGACAGCCCCAGCATTTT
>TRBJ2-3|few|TRBV9|NA
CASSVTSTPDTQYF
TGTGCCAGCAGCGTTACTAGCACGCCAGATACGCAGTATTTT
>TRBJ2-3|few|TRBV29-1|NA
CSVDRDSTDTQYF
TGCAGCGTTGACCGGGACAGCACAGATACGCAGTATTTT
>TRBJ2-5|few|TRBV4-3|TRBD1
CASSPGSTDRGSRTQYF
TGCGCCAGCAGCCCAGGGAGCACGGACAGGGGCTCGCGGACCCAGTACTTC
>TRBJ2-7|NA|TRBV7-6|TRBD2
CASSSSGGGSYEQYF
TGTGCCAGCAGCTCTAGCGGGGGGGGCTCCTACGAGCAGTACTTC
>TRBJ2-3|few|TRBV20-1|TRBD2
CSARVGAGLTDTQYF
TGCAGTGCTAGAGTCGGAGCGGGGCTCACAGATACGCAGTATTTT
>TRBJ2-3|NA|TRBV7-2|TRBD2
CASRRTSGMGDTQYF
TGTGCCAGCAGAAGGACTAGCGGGATGGGAGATACGCAGTATTTT
>TRBJ2-7|few|TRBV20-1|TRBD1
CSARATGTGIYEQYF
TGCAGTGCTAGAGCAACCGGGACAGGGATCTACGAGCAGTACTTC
>TRBJ2-7|many|TRBV5-6|TRBD2
CASSIPAGGSGYEQYF
TGTGCCAGCAGCATCCCTGCTGGCGGGAGTGGGTACGAGCAGTACTTC
>TRBJ2-1|once|TRBV20-1|TRBD2
CSARDNSGGRYNEQFF
TGCAGTGCTAGAGATAATTCGGGAGGCCGCTACAATGAGCAGTTCTTC
>TRBJ2-1|NA|TRBV20-1|TRBD2
CSARGLAGVHEQFF
TGCAGTGCTAGAGGACTAGCGGGAGTCCATGAGCAGTTCTTC
>TRBJ1-6|many|TRBV7-8|TRBD1
CASSPPGQGLSNSPLHF
TGTGCCAGCAGCCCGCCGGGACAGGGGTTAAGCAATTCACCCCTCCACTTT
>TRBJ2-7|many|TRBV6-5|NA
CASRSLPSVRGAYEQYF
TGTGCCAGCAGGTCACTCCCGTCGGTAAGAGGGGCCTACGAGCAGTACTTC
>TRBJ2-2|few|TRBV5-5|NA
CASSLVGPWGDTGELFF
TGTGCCAGCAGCTTGGTTGGGCCCTGGGGAGACACCGGGGAGCTGTTTTTT
>TRBJ2-2|many|TRBV19|NA
CASSITNTGELFF
TGTGCCAGTAGTATAACGAACACCGGGGAGCTGTTTTTT
>TRBJ1-5|many|TRBV4-3|NA
CASSQDTWSPQHF
TGCGCCAGCAGCCAAGATACGTGGAGTCCCCAGCATTTT
>TRBJ2-3|many|TRBV11-2|TRBD2
CASSARPTGTSGTTDTQYF
TGTGCCAGCAGCGCGCGGCCTACCGGGACTAGCGGGACTACAGATACGCAGTATTTT
>TRBJ2-7|many|TRBV4-2|NA
CASSQEGQGGYEQYF
TGTGCCAGCAGCCAAGAAGGTCAGGGCGGCTACGAGCAGTACTTC
>TRBJ2-4|NA|TRBV7-9|NA
CASSLVSAGKNIQYF
TGTGCCAGCAGCTTAGTTTCGGCCGGTAAAAACATTCAGTACTTC
>TRBJ2-2|NA|TRBV15|NA
CATSRDLSKGAGELFF
TGTGCCACCAGCAGAGATCTGTCCAAGGGGGCCGGGGAGCTGTTTTTT
>TRBJ2-1|few|TRBV24-1|NA
CATSDLRVEEGYNEQFF
TGTGCCACCAGTGATTTACGGGTAGAGGAAGGCTACAATGAGCAGTTCTTC
>TRBJ2-3|NA|TRBV20-1|TRBD2
CSARTSGSSDTQYF
TGCAGTGCTAGGACTAGCGGGAGCTCTGATACGCAGTATTTT
>TRBJ2-1|NA|TRBV11-2|NA
CASSGGWGDEQFF
TGTGCCAGCAGCGGGGGGTGGGGCGATGAGCAGTTCTTC
>TRBJ2-7|NA|TRBV4-3|NA
CASSQAERAWYEQYF
TGCGCCAGCAGCCAAGCGGAGCGGGCGTGGTACGAGCAGTACTTC
>TRBJ2-7|few|TRBV20-1|TRBD1
CSASEDRAFYEQYF
TGCAGTGCTAGTGAGGACAGGGCCTTTTACGAGCAGTACTTC
>TRBJ1-4|NA|TRBV5-1|NA
CASSSTTHPDEKLFF
TGCGCCAGCAGCTCGACGACCCACCCGGATGAAAAACTGTTTTTT
>TRBJ2-7|few|TRBV4-1|TRBD1
CASSQGGRGSYEQYF
TGCGCCAGCAGCCAAGGTGGCAGGGGGTCCTACGAGCAGTACTTC
>TRBJ1-6|many|TRBV10-3|NA
CAISESSQGNSPLHF
TGTGCCATCAGTGAGTCGAGTCAGGGGAATTCACCCCTCCACTTT
>TRBJ2-7|NA|TRBV5-6|TRBD2
CARSLEGLGYEQYF
TGTGCCAGGAGCTTGGAGGGACTAGGCTACGAGCAGTACTTC
>TRBJ2-3|few|TRBV25-1|NA
CATRDWQTDTQYF
TGTGCCACGCGGGACTGGCAAACAGATACGCAGTATTTT
>TRBJ2-7|NA|TRBV20-1|NA
CSAQGPSYEQYF
TGCAGTGCTCAGGGACCATCCTACGAGCAGTACTTC
>TRBJ2-1|NA|TRBV5-6|NA
CASSLPFASGNNEQFF
TGTGCCAGCAGCTTGCCGTTCGCCTCTGGAAACAATGAGCAGTTCTTC
>TRBJ2-3|few|TRBV20-1|TRBD2
CSASRLAGGTDTQYF
TGCAGTGCTAGTCGACTAGCGGGAGGCACAGATACGCAGTATTTT
>TRBJ2-1|NA|TRBV5-5|TRBD2
CASSFHGTSGDNEQFF
TGTGCCAGCAGCTTCCATGGGACTAGCGGGGACAATGAGCAGTTCTTC
>TRBJ2-3|NA|TRBV24-1|TRBD2
CATSLAGARGSTDTQYF
TGTGCCACCAGTCTAGCGGGGGCCCGGGGGAGCACAGATACGCAGTATTTT
>TRBJ2-7|NA|TRBV10-3|TRBD2
CAISVREGRHEQYF
TGTGCCATCAGTGTTCGGGAGGGCCGGCACGAGCAGTACTTC
>TRBJ1-4|many|TRBV12-3/TRBV12-4|TRBD1
CASSPRTGSNEKLFF
TGTGCCAGCAGCCCCAGGACAGGGTCTAATGAAAAACTGTTTTTT